This TCR beta chain was captured by sequencing in a study of T cell responses to AZD1222 COVID-19 vaccine. Broader study findings: The span of vaccine-associated CD4 TCRs extended across spike, with dominance at 160-218 and 743-854.

Notes on this clone: What it binds is unknown.

The V segment lost 6 bases and the J segment 1 base; nucleotides outside the gene matches: 5. This CDR3 has 13 amino acids. Per the germline V gene, CDR1 is SQVTM and CDR2 is ANQGSEA. Sequencing used immunoSEQ multiplex PCR; TCRdb keeps in-frame clones, though not all of them. The table has 95,000 to 130,000 clones, roughly 88% seen once; the top ten hold around 8.7%. This clonotype was sampled from an adult in good health. The sample was peripheral blood, taken on day 0 of AZD1222 vaccination. This chain joins TRBV29-1 and TRBJ1-1; 7 bases are a match to TRBD1. The CDR3, as DNA: TGCAGCGTCCAACAGGGGTGGAACACTGAAGCTTTCTTT. Residues: CSVQQGWNTEAFF. Filled out from reference TRBV29-1 and TRBJ1-1, the complete variable domain reads SAVISQKPSRDICQRGTSLTIQCQVDSQVTMMFWYRQQPGQSLTLIATANQGSEATYESGFVIDKFPISRPNLTFSTLTVSNMSPEDSSIYLCSVQQGWNTEAFFGQGTRLTVV.